Listed here is a single T cell receptor beta chain. These data belong to a study of regulatory T cells in long-lasting Graves disease. In the study overall: Antithyroid drug use was under 3 months in newly diagnosed Graves' patients.

Building the TCR beta libraries relied on iRepertoire HTBI primers, and CDR3 regions underwent Arm-PCR. TCRdb ran MiXCR on the multiplex PCR reads and lists one entry per CDR3 protein. Found here are a few hundred thousand distinct CDR3 sequences, roughly 12% of them singletons; the top ten hold around 18%. Germline V gives CDR1 SEHNR, CDR2 FQNEAQ (reference sequence). This CDR3 has 14 amino acids. The germline V and J ends were trimmed by 0 bases and 6 bases, with 12 bases remaining between them. The time point: newly diagnosed GD, antithyroid drugs for less than 3 months. Extracted PBMC RNA gave rise to the TCR library. Graves' disease diagnosis followed American Thyroid Association guidelines. As a group, patients came from one endocrinology department in Xi'an, China. The data also belong to a second study, concerning T cells in Graves' hyperthyroidism and ophthalmopathy.

This material consisted of peripheral blood mononuclear cells (PBMCs), taken at new diagnosis, from a patient treated with antithyroid drugs. V gene TRBV7-9 combines with J gene TRBJ2-7, with D possibly matching TRBD2 (6 bases). The origin of this receptor is a woman between 18 and 29 years old with Graves disease. This chain's CDR3 is CASSLAGGAFEQYF. Here the CDR3 DNA reads TGTGCCAGCAGCTTAGCCGGGGGAGCGTTCGAGCAGTACTTC. Combining the CDR3 with reference TRBV7-9 and TRBJ2-7 gives the whole variable domain DTGVSQNPRHKITKRGQNVTFRCDPISEHNRLYWYRQTLGQGPEFLTYFQNEAQLEKSRLLSDRFSAERPKGSFSTLEIQRTEQGDSAMYLCASSLAGGAFEQYFGPGTRLTVT.